The table lists the clone carrying this TCR beta chain with many counts. What it binds is not known. The CDR3 consists of 15 residues. V shed 5 bases and J shed 2 bases, with 15 bases lying between them. The germline V gene has CDR1 SGHAT and CDR2 FQDESV (reference sequence). Amplification targeted TCR beta CDR3 regions from RNA transcripts. HTBI primers were employed in a first-round RT-PCR of the TCR CDR3. TCRdb re-called the multiplex PCR reads with MiXCR, one entry per CDR3 protein. The sample lists about 700,000 distinct CDR3 sequences, 14% occurring once. The source of the sample is a study of T cells in Graves' hyperthyroidism and ophthalmopathy. Study-wide results and caveats: In blood, most of the thyroid clonotypes expanded above 0.001 were also present.

The source material was blood. This sequence joins TRBV11-1 and TRBJ1-1, with D possibly TRBD1 on 5 matching bases. The sequence was collected from a woman aged 18 to 35 with Graves' hyperthyroidism. Here the CDR3 DNA reads TGTGCCAGCAGCCTATCATGGGGGGGAAACACTGAAGCTTTCTTT. Amino acids: CASSLSWGGNTEAFF.